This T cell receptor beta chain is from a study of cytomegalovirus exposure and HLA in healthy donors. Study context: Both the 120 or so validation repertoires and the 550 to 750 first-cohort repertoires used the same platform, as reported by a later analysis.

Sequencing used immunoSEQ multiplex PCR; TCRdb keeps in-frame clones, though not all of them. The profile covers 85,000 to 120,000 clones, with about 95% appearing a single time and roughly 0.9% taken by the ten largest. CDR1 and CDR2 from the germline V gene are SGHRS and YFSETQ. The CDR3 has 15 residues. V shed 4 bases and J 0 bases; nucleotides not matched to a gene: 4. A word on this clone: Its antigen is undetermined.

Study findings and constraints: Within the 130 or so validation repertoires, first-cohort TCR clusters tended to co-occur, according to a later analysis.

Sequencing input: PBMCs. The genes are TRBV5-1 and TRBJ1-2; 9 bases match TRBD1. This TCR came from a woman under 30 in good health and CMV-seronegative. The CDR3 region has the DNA TGCGCCAGCAGCCCCGGGGACAGGGCTAACTATGGCTACACCTTC. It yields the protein CASSPGDRANYGYTF.